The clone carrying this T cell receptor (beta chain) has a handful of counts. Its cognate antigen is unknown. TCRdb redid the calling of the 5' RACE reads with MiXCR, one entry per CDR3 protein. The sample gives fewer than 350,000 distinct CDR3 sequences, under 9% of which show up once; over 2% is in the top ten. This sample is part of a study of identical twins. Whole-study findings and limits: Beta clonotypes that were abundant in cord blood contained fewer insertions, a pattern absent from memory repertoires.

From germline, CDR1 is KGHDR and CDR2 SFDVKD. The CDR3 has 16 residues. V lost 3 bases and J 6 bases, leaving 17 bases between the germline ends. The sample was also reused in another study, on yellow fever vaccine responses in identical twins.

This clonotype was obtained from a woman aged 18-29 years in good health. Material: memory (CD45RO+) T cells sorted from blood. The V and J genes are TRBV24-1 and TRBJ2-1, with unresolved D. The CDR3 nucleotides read TGTGCCACCAGTGATAGAACCCCGGGTGCCCGCAATGAGCAGTTCTTC. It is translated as CATSDRTPGARNEQFF.